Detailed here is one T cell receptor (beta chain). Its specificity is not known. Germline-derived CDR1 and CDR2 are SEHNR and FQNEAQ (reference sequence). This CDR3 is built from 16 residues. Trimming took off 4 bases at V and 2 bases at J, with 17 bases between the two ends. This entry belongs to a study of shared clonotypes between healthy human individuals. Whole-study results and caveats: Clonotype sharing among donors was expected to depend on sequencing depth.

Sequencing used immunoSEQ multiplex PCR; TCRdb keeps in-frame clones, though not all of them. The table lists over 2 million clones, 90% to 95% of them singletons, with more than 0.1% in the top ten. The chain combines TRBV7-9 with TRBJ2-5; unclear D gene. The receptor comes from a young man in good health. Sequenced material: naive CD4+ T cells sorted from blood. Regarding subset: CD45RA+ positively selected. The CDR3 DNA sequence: TGTGCCAGCAGCTCCCCCTCAGCGCCCCAGCAAGAGACCCAGTACTTC. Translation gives CASSSPSAPQQETQYF.